This T cell receptor beta chain comes out of a study of T-cell memory formation after mild COVID-19. The overall study: The TCR clusters were mostly specific to one donor.

TCRdb reanalysed the 5' RACE reads using MiXCR and keeps one entry per CDR3 protein. There are around 400,000 distinct CDR3 sequences in the sample; less than 25% occur only once, and around 8.7% lies in the top ten. The J segment lost 3 bases and the V segment lost 8 bases, leaving 9 bases of the junction unmatched. The germline V gene has CDR1 MNHEY and CDR2 SVGAGI. The length of the CDR3 is 15 residues. This receptor was taken from an adult woman who had mild COVID-19 (a few samples of this study predate the infection). Cell type and time point are not known. The rearrangement links TRBV6-5 to TRBJ2-3, with 9 bases fitting TRBD1. Sequencing was carried out using PBMCs or a T cell subset sorted from them (not recorded which). CDR3 residues: CASHRPGQGTDTQYF. The CDR3 nucleotides read TGTGCCAGCCACAGACCGGGACAGGGAACAGATACGCAGTATTTT.